The next 31 T cell receptor beta chains were all read from a single sample in a study of identical twins (dated by TCRdb to 2015 to 2016). Preparation of the library involved 5' RACE. The reads were generated on an Illumina HiSeq 2000. TCRdb cleaned the public reads at Q25 with fastp, built clones with MiXCR and kept in-frame beta chains. Each CDR3 protein gets just one entry, which takes the most common genes and DNA from the rows behind it. The table for this sample lists 600,000 to 850,000 distinct CDR3 sequences; over 15% of them were counted only once. The top ten clones comprise about an eighth of the sample. The same data also went into a second study, on T cells expressing NK-cell markers.

Material for sequencing was PBMCs. The receptor set was obtained from a woman younger than 35 in good health.

This clonotype was seen repeatedly, ten times or more. This chain's CDR3 is CSASGYVSEQFF. The CDR3 DNA reads as TGCAGTGCCAGTGGGTACGTCTCCGAGCAGTTCTTC. V is TRBV20-1 and J is TRBJ2-1, with D unresolved. Germline CDR1 is DFQATT and CDR2 is SNEGSKA (reference sequence). There are 12 residues in the CDR3. V lost 6 bases and J lost 10, with 16 bases in between.

Remarks on this clonotype: One end of the junction is discordant with germline, which a read error may explain. The V and J genes are TRBV20-1 and TRBJ1-1; D is unresolved. Germline V gene lookup returns CDR1 DFQATT and CDR2 SNEGSKA (reference sequence). This CDR3 has 14 amino acids. This CDR3 is CSARVVQRLPEAFF. CDR3 bases: TGCAGTGCTAGAGTGGTACAAAGACTACCTGAGGCTTTCTTT.

The rearrangement uses TRBV29-1 and TRBJ1-2; D uncertain. The CDR3 consists of 12 residues. Germline values: CDR1 SQVTM, CDR2 ANQGSEA. V gave up 5 bases and J gave up 8 bases, with 15 bases separating them. This CDR3 reads CSVKPEFGGYTF. The DNA for the CDR3 is TGCAGCGTTAAACCAGAGTTCGGGGGCTACACCTTC.

The chain is built from TRBV2 and TRBJ2-6, with D possibly matching TRBD1 (6 bases). The CDR3 extends over 14 amino acids. Looked up from germline, CDR1 is SNHLY and CDR2 is FYNNEI. V lost 3 bases and J 11 bases, leaving 14 bases between the germline ends. CDR3 bases: TGTGCCAGCAGTGATTCGACTAACAGGGACGTCCTGACTTTC. It translates to CASSDSTNRDVLTF.

Written as DNA, the CDR3 is TGTGCCAGCAGACCAACTAGCGGGAGGGCCAACGAGCAGTACTTC. This sequence encodes CASRPTSGRANEQYF. This sequence joins TRBV7-2 and TRBJ2-7; 13 bases line up with TRBD2. CDR1 is SGHTA, CDR2 FQGNSA, per germline. V gave up 6 bases and J gave up 5 bases; unmatched junction bases: 7. The CDR3 extends over 15 amino acids.

This clonotype came up a few times. The CDR3 is CASSLDSSGGSTDTQYF. The CDR3 nucleotides read TGTGCCAGCAGCTTAGACTCAAGCGGGGGAAGCACAGATACGCAGTATTTT. The V and J genes are TRBV13 and TRBJ2-3; 8 bases line up with TRBD2. Looked up from germline, CDR1 is PRHDT and CDR2 is FYEKMQ (reference sequence). Trimming took 1 base from V and 0 from J; bases not matched to a gene: 6. This CDR3 comprises 17 residues.

Only a few counts were recorded for this clonotype. V usage is TRBV7-9 and J usage is TRBJ1-5; D remains unclear. The CDR3 sequence is 12 residues long. The ends were cut back, 3 bases at V and 4 bases at J, with 4 bases in the middle. Looked up from germline, CDR1 is SEHNR and CDR2 is FQNEAQ (reference sequence). The DNA for the CDR3 is TGTGCCAGCAGCTTTCTAAATCAGCCCCAGCATTTT. This gives the protein CASSFLNQPQHF.

The chain has TRBV5-5 and TRBJ1-4, with 7 positions matching TRBD1. The V gene end was trimmed by 4 bases and the J gene end by 1 base; junction bases not matched to a gene: 4. The CDR3 is 15 amino acids. Germline V lookup: CDR1 SGHKS, CDR2 YYEKEE (reference sequence). The CDR3 is CASSPTGLTNEKLFF. The CDR3 coding sequence is TGTGCCAGCAGCCCGACAGGGCTAACTAATGAAAAACTGTTTTTT.

This sequence joins TRBV18 and TRBJ2-5; D not certain. Trimming left V 5 bases short and J 2 bases short, with 9 bases between. This CDR3 is built from 13 residues. From germline, CDR1 is KGHSH and CDR2 LQKENI. As DNA, the CDR3 is TGTGCCAGCTCATGGTCCCAACAAGAGACCCAGTACTTC. Its protein is CASSWSQQETQYF.

This clonotype was seen a few times. CDR3 in amino acids: CASSVVRGLGYNEQFF. The CDR3 region has the DNA TGTGCCAGCAGCGTAGTGCGCGGGCTTGGCTACAATGAGCAGTTCTTC. The J gene is TRBJ2-1, the V gene TRBV9; maybe TRBD2 (5 bases). The V and J ends lost 0 bases and 3 bases respectively, with 13 bases between them. CDR1 SGDLS and CDR2 YYNGEE come from the germline V gene. The CDR3 length is 16 residues.

Many counts were recorded for this clonotype. The chain joins TRBV3-1 to TRBJ2-2; TRBD2 matches 12 bases. Per the germline V gene, CDR1 is LGHDT and CDR2 is YNNKEL (reference sequence). The CDR3 has 15 residues. The V segment lost 6 bases and the J segment 1 base; nucleotides outside the gene matches: 0. CDR3 region: CASRLAGGNTGELFF. As DNA, the CDR3 is TGTGCCAGCAGACTAGCGGGGGGGAACACCGGGGAGCTGTTTTTT.

This clonotype has more than one count but fewer than ten. This chain uses TRBV24-1 with TRBJ2-1; 12 bases agree with TRBD1. The CDR3 covers 16 residues. Germline V CDR1 and CDR2: KGHDR, SFDVKD. V dropped 3 bases and J dropped 9; count of bases not matched to a gene: 8. The CDR3 sequence is CATSDPPGTGGGEQFF. CDR3 in DNA: TGTGCCACCAGTGATCCTCCCGGGACAGGGGGCGGTGAGCAGTTCTTC.

This clonotype was seen many times. The chain links TRBV12-3 or TRBV12-4 to TRBJ2-5; TRBD1 matches 8 bases. The CDR3 totals 13 residues. V was pared by 6 bases and J by 4 bases, with 4 bases of the junction left unmatched. CDR3 bases: TGTGCCAGCAGGCGGACAGGGCGAGAGACCCAGTACTTC. This gives the protein CASRRTGRETQYF.

This clonotype was seen many times. The chain carries TRBV12-3 or TRBV12-4 and TRBJ2-2; the D is unclear. This CDR3 is 14 amino acids long. Between the trimmed V and J ends, which lost 4 bases and 3 bases, there was a span of 9 bases. The CDR3 protein is CASSYDGYTGELFF. DNA of the CDR3: TGTGCCAGCAGTTACGACGGTTACACCGGGGAGCTGTTTTTT.

This clonotype was detected a few times. The V gene is TRBV12-3 or TRBV12-4, the J gene TRBJ2-5; 9 nucleotides match TRBD2. Trimming removed 8 bases from V and 7 bases from J; junction bases left unmatched: 14. This CDR3 comprises 15 residues. CDR3 protein: CASSPRRGGDGTQYF. CDR3 DNA: TGTGCCAGCTCTCCCAGGCGGGGGGGCGATGGGACCCAGTACTTC.

This chain links TRBV6-5 with TRBJ1-5; no clear D. Trimming shortened V by 7 bases and J by 0 bases, and 25 bases separated the two germline ends. Germline V CDR1 and CDR2: MNHEY, SVGAGI. The CDR3 extends over 19 amino acids. Here the CDR3 DNA reads TGTGCCAGCATTAAATGCTCGGGCAGGAGGGAGAATAGCAATCAGCCCCAGCATTTT. Translating it yields CASIKCSGRRENSNQPQHF.

The chain has TRBV9 and TRBJ2-7; D is possibly TRBD1 (6 bases). The CDR3 extends over 14 amino acids. V shed 1 base and J shed 6 bases, with 14 bases lying between them. Germline V gives CDR1 SGDLS, CDR2 YYNGEE. The CDR3 nucleotides read TGTGCCAGCAGCGTAAAGGGACACGACGGCGAGCAGTACTTC. This sequence encodes CASSVKGHDGEQYF.

The chain carries TRBV6-2 or TRBV6-3 and TRBJ2-2; 13 nucleotides line up with TRBD2. Trimming at V came to 6 bases and at J to 6 bases, leaving 4 bases not matched to a gene. The CDR3 totals 15 residues. The germline gives CDR1 MNHEY, CDR2 SVGEGT. The CDR3, as DNA: TGTGCCAGCAGGGGGACTAGCGGGATTGCCGGGGAGCTGTTTTTT. Its protein product is CASRGTSGIAGELFF.

This clonotype came up a few times. CDR3 loop: CASTPVIWQGDTEAFF. In nucleotides, the CDR3 is TGCGCCAGCACCCCTGTTATATGGCAGGGTGACACTGAAGCTTTCTTT. The rearrangement joins TRBV4-3 to TRBJ1-1; TRBD1 might be the D (5 bases). The CDR3 consists of 16 residues. The germline V and J ends were trimmed by 7 bases and 3 bases, with 21 bases remaining between them. Germline V lookup: CDR1 LGHNA, CDR2 YSLEER.

The V call is TRBV7-2, the J call TRBJ2-2; TRBD2 aligns across 8 bases. This CDR3 region has 16 residues. J lost 6 bases, V lost 4 bases, and 10 bases had no gene match. Germline V gene data show CDR1 as SGHTA and CDR2 as FQGNSA. This CDR3 is CASSYGRAKSAGELFF. Written as DNA, the CDR3 is TGTGCCAGCAGCTACGGGAGGGCCAAGTCAGCCGGGGAGCTGTTTTTT.

This clonotype was counted only a few times. The chain recombines TRBV11-2 with TRBJ2-3; TRBD1 aligns across 12 bases. Trimming cost V 2 bases and J 5 bases; bases outside gene matches: 11. The CDR3 loop spans 18 amino acids. From germline, CDR1 is SGHAT and CDR2 FQNNGV. CDR3 sequence (DNA): TGTGCCAGCAGCTTATCATATCCGGGACAGGGGGCGGGAGATACGCAGTATTTT. As protein: CASSLSYPGQGAGDTQYF.

This chain links TRBV29-1 with TRBJ2-7; a weak D match, TRBD2 (6 bases). CDR3 length: 13 residues. Looked up from germline, CDR1 is SQVTM and CDR2 is ANQGSEA. Deletions cut 6 bases from V and 0 bases from J, with 12 bases between. The CDR3 region has the DNA TGCAGCGTCCTCGGGACTGTCTCCTACGAGCAGTACTTC. Translated: CSVLGTVSYEQYF.

The V and J genes are TRBV5-6 and TRBJ1-2; maybe TRBD1 (6 bases). The CDR3 contains 15 residues. Germline V gives CDR1 SGHDT, CDR2 YYEEEE. V gave up 4 bases and J gave up 2 bases, with 15 bases separating them. The chain's CDR3 is CASSIGQPLNYGYTF. The CDR3 bases are TGTGCCAGCAGCATAGGACAGCCACTAAACTATGGCTACACCTTC.

The rearrangement uses TRBV20-1 and TRBJ1-5; 8 nucleotides agree with TRBD1. Germline V gene lookup returns CDR1 DFQATT and CDR2 SNEGSKA (reference sequence). The CDR3 sequence is 14 residues long. The ends lost 3 bases at V and 6 bases at J; junction bases unmatched: 7. The CDR3: CSASDRGGGQPQHF. The CDR3 nucleotides are TGCAGTGCTAGCGACAGGGGAGGGGGTCAGCCCCAGCATTTT.

This clonotype was observed a few times. The rearrangement uses TRBV15 and TRBJ2-1; D not resolved. With 3 bases removed from V and 2 bases from J, the gap between germline ends came to 8 bases. The germline CDR1 and CDR2 sequences are LNHNV and YYDKDF (reference sequence). There are 14 residues in the CDR3. CDR3 sequence: CATSSLFPYNEQFF. Here the CDR3 DNA reads TGTGCCACCAGCAGTCTATTCCCCTACAATGAGCAGTTCTTC. The full variable domain, in which reference TRBV15 and TRBJ2-1 provide the parts outside the CDR3, is DAMVIQNPRYQVTQFGKPVTLSCSQTLNHNVMYWYQQKSSQAPKLLFHYYDKDFNNEADTPDNFQSRRPNTSFCFLDIRSPGLGDTAMYLCATSSLFPYNEQFFGPGTRLTVL.

V gene TRBV20-1 combines with J gene TRBJ1-2; 7 bases match TRBD1. CDR3 size: 13 residues. V shed 0 bases and J 8 bases; nucleotides not matched to a gene: 6. From germline, CDR1 is DFQATT and CDR2 SNEGSKA (reference sequence). CDR3 sequence (DNA): TGCAGTGCTAGAGATTGGAGGGGGCAAGGCTACACCTTC. Translation gives CSARDWRGQGYTF.

This clonotype was observed a handful of times. This chain links TRBV7-2 with TRBJ2-7; 10 nucleotides align to TRBD2. The CDR3 consists of 15 residues. Per the germline V gene, CDR1 is SGHTA and CDR2 is FQGNSA. V gave up 4 bases and J gave up 4 bases; unmatched junction bases: 7. The CDR3 is CASSSPTSGPYEQYF. For the CDR3, the DNA is TGTGCCAGCAGCTCCCCGACTAGCGGGCCGTACGAGCAGTACTTC.

This clonotype was detected a few times. This chain connects TRBV5-1 to TRBJ2-3, with a possible D match to TRBD2 (6 bases). V dropped 2 bases and J dropped 2 bases, with 15 bases sitting between them. Germline V CDR1 and CDR2: SGHRS, YFSETQ. The CDR3 spans 16 residues. CDR3: CASSLGLASYTDTQYF. The CDR3 coding sequence is TGCGCCAGCAGCTTAGGGCTAGCGAGTTACACAGATACGCAGTATTTT.

This clonotype occurred a few times. This chain connects TRBV7-2 to TRBJ2-1, with TRBD2 matching 9 bases. The length of the CDR3 is 13 residues. The J segment lost 10 bases and the V segment lost 5 bases, leaving 6 bases of the junction unmatched. CDR1 is SGHTA, CDR2 FQGNSA, per germline. CDR3 in DNA: TGTGCCAGCAGCGGGGGACTAGCCCCCGAGCAGTTCTTC. It encodes CASSGGLAPEQFF.

This clonotype was seen only a few times. The V call is TRBV15, the J call TRBJ1-2; D is perhaps TRBD1 (5 bases). In germline, CDR1 is LNHNV, CDR2 YYDKDF (reference sequence). The CDR3 extends over 15 amino acids. V gave up 11 bases and J gave up 6 bases, with 25 bases separating them. CDR3 sequence reads: CALSAPRMKGDGYTF. CDR3 in DNA: TGTGCCCTTTCAGCCCCACGCATGAAAGGGGATGGCTACACCTTC.

The rearrangement joins TRBV11-2 to TRBJ1-2; 9 bases are shared with TRBD1. Per the germline V gene, CDR1 is SGHAT and CDR2 is FQNNGV. This CDR3 is 13 amino acids long. Trimming took 5 bases from V and 8 from J; bases not matched to a gene: 6. CDR3 DNA: TGTGCCAGCAGCGAGGACAGGGGCGGGGGCTACACCTTC. Translated: CASSEDRGGGYTF.